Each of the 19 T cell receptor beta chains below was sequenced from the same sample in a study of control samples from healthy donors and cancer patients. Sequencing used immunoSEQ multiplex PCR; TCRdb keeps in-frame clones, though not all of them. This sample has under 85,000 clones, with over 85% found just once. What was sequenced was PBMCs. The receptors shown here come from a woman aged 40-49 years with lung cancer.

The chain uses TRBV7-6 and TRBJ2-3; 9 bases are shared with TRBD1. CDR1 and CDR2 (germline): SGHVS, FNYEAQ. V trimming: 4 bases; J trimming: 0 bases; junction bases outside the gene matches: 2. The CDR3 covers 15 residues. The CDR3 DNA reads TGTGCCAGCAGCTCAGGACAGGGGAGCACAGATACGCAGTATTTT. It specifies CASSSGQGSTDTQYF.

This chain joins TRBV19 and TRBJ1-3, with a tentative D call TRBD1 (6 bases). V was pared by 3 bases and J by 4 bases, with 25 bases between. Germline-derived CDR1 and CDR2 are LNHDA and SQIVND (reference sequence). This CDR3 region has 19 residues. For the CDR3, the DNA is TGTGCCAGTAGTATTTCTCTTGGGGGCGACCCGAGGTCCGGAAACACCATATATTTT. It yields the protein CASSISLGGDPRSGNTIYF.

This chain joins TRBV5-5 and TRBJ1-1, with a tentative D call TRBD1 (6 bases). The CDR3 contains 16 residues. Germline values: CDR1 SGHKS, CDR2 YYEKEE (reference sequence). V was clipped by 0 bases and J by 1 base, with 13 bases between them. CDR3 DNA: TGTGCCAGCAGCTTGGGACACTGGACAGAGAACACTGAAGCTTTCTTT. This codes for CASSLGHWTENTEAFF.

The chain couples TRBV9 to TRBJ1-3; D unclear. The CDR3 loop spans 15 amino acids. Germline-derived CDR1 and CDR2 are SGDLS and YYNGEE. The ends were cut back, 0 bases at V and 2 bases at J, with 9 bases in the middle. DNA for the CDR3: TGTGCCAGCAGCGTAGGGACTGTGCCTGGAAACACCATATATTTT. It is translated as CASSVGTVPGNTIYF.

Here the CDR3 reads CASSEARGVFYNEQFF. CDR3 DNA sequence: TGTGCCAGCAGTGAAGCGCGAGGGGTCTTCTACAATGAGCAGTTCTTC. The J gene is TRBJ2-1, the V gene TRBV6-1; D may correspond to TRBD1 or TRBD2 (5 bases each). The V gene lost 0 bases and the J gene lost 3 bases, with 12 bases spanning the gap. This CDR3 is 16 amino acids long. Germline lookup yields CDR1 MNHNS and CDR2 SASEGT.

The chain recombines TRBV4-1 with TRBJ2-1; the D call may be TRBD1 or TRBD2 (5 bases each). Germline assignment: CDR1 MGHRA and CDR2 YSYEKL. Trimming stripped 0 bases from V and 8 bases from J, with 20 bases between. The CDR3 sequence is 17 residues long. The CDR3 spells CASSQDAGAPPRYEQFF. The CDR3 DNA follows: TGCGCCAGCAGCCAAGATGCCGGGGCCCCACCAAGGTATGAGCAGTTCTTC.

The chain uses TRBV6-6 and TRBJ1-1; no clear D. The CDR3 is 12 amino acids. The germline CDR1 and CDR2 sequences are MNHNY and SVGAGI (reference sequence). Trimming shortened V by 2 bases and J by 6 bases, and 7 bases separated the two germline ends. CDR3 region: CASSYPDAEAFF. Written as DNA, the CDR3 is TGTGCCAGCAGTTACCCCGATGCTGAAGCTTTCTTT.

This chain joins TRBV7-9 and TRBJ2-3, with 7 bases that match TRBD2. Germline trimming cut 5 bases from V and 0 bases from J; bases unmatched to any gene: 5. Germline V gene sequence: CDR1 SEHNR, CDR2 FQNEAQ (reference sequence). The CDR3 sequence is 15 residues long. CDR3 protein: CASSRGDYSTDTQYF. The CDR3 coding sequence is TGTGCCAGCAGCCGCGGGGACTATAGCACAGATACGCAGTATTTT.

The CDR3 sequence is CASSPDRGDTGELFF. CDR3 in DNA: TGTGCCAGCAGCCCCGACAGGGGGGACACCGGGGAGCTGTTTTTT. The rearrangement links TRBV7-9 to TRBJ2-2, with 9 bases lining up with TRBD1. Unmatched junction bases numbered 4, after V lost 5 bases and J lost 3 bases. Germline assignment: CDR1 SEHNR and CDR2 FQNEAQ (reference sequence). This CDR3 is 15 amino acids long.

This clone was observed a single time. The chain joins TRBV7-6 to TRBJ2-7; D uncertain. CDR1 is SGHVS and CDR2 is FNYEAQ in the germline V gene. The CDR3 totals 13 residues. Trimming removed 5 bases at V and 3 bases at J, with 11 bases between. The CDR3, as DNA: TGTGCCAGCAGCCCGGCGGCCAACTACGAGCAGTACTTC. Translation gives CASSPAANYEQYF.

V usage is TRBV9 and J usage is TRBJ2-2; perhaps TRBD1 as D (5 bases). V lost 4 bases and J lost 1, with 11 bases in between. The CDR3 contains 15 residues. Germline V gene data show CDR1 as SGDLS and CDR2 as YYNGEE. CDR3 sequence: CASSPQGVNTGELFF. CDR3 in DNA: TGTGCCAGCAGCCCCCAAGGGGTGAACACCGGGGAGCTGTTTTTT.

The CDR3 region is CASTGADRGAKLFF. For the CDR3, the DNA is TGTGCCAGCACGGGGGCAGACAGGGGCGCCAAACTGTTTTTT. This chain uses TRBV28 with TRBJ1-4; the match to TRBD1 covers 8 bases. From germline, CDR1 is MDHEN and CDR2 SYDVKM. The CDR3 extends over 14 amino acids. The V segment lost 7 bases and the J segment 11 bases; nucleotides outside the gene matches: 12.

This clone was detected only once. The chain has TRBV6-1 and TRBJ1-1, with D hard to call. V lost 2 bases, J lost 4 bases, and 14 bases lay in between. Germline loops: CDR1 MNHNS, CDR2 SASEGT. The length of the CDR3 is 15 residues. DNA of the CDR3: TGTGCCAGCAGTGAATTCCGGGCGTCGGCCACTGAAGCTTTCTTT. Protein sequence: CASSEFRASATEAFF.

CDR3 in amino acids: CATLKDRGNSPLHF. CDR3 in DNA: TGTGCCACCTTGAAGGACAGGGGTAATTCACCCCTCCACTTT. This rearrangement joins TRBV2 to TRBJ1-6; 9 bases align to TRBD1. The CDR3 is 14 residues long. Germline loops: CDR1 SNHLY, CDR2 FYNNEI. The V segment lost 10 bases and the J segment 6 bases; nucleotides outside the gene matches: 7.

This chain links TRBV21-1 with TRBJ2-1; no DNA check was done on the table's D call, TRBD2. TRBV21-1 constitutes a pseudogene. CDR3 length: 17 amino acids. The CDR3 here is CASSKQFRGGPYNEQFF. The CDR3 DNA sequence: TGTGCCAGCAGCAAACAATTCCGGGGGGGCCCCTACAATGAGCAGTTCTTC.

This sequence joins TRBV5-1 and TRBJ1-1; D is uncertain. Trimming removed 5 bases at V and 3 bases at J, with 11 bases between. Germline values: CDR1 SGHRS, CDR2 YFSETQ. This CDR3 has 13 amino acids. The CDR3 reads CASRIGPDTEAFF. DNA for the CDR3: TGCGCCAGCAGGATCGGACCCGACACTGAAGCTTTCTTT.

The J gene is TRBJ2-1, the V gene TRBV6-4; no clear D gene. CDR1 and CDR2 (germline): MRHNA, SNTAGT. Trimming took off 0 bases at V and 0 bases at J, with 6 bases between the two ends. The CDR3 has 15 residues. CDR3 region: CASSDSPVSYNEQFF. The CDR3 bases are TGTGCCAGCAGTGACTCCCCAGTCTCCTACAATGAGCAGTTCTTC.

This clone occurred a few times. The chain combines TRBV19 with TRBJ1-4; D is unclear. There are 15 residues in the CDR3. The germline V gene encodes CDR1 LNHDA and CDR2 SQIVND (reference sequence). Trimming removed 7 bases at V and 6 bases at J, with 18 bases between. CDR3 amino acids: CASKSGGKGDEKLFF. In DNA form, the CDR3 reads TGTGCCAGTAAATCGGGAGGGAAGGGTGATGAAAAACTGTTTTTT.

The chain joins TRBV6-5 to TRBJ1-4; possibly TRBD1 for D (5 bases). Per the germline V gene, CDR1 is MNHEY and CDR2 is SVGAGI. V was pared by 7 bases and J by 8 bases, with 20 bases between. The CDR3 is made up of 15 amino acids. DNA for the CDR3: TGTGCCAGCAACCCCCGGGGGGGAGGAATCGAAAAACTGTTTTTT. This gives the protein CASNPRGGGIEKLFF.